What follows is one TCR beta chain and its context. Its antigen is not identified. The source of the sample is a study of cytomegalovirus exposure and HLA in healthy donors. Primers for the PCR totalled 60 Vbeta and 13 Jbeta. This table comes from immunoSEQ multiplex PCR, and its TCRdb copy is limited to in-frame clones, with some not included. The top ten hold 1.5% of the sample, which has 90,000 to 150,000 clones, roughly 80% seen once. The CDR3 runs to 18 residues. Germline trimming cut 4 bases from V and 1 base from J; bases unmatched to any gene: 8. Germline CDR1 is SGHDN and CDR2 is FVKESK. Study-wide findings and caveats: In vitro data verified a few CMV-associated chains as specific for CMV antigens. Sequence variants that were highly shared formed a cluster that was likely a sequencing artifact. It has been reported that TCR beta sequences accurately predicted the HLA-A and HLA-B alleles of most subjects. Across donors, presence/absence analyses took sequencing depth to be roughly uniform.

Sequencing was carried out using PBMCs. The chain carries TRBV14 and TRBJ2-3; 13 nucleotides line up with TRBD2. The TCR sequence derives from a woman aged 18-29 years in good health and CMV-seronegative. In DNA form, the CDR3 reads TGTGCCAGCAGCCTAGGGACTAGCGGGATCCCCCGCACAGATACGCAGTATTTT. Translated: CASSLGTSGIPRTDTQYF.